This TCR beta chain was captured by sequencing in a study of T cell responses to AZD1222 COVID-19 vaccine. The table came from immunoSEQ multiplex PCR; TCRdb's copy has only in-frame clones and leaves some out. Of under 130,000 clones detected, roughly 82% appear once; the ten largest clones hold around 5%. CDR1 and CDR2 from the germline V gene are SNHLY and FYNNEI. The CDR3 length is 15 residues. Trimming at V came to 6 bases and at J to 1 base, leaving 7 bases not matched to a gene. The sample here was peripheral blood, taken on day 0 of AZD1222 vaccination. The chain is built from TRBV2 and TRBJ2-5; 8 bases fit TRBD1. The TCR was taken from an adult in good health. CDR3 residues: CASRADRGRQETQYF. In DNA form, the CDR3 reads TGTGCCAGCAGAGCCGACAGGGGCCGCCAAGAGACCCAGTACTTC.